Each of the 10 T cell receptor beta chains below was sequenced from the same sample in a study of CD8 T cells in ankylosing spondylitis. TCRdb reprocessed the 5' RACE reads with MiXCR, giving one entry per CDR3 protein. The table shows about 270,000 distinct CDR3 sequences, with 32% occurring only once. Material for sequencing was blood, either unsorted or a sorted T cell fraction (not recorded which). These receptors all stem from a male donor with ankylosing spondylitis or in good health (not recorded which).

The chain has TRBV3-1 and TRBJ1-1, with unresolved D. Germline CDR1 LGHDT, CDR2 YNNKEL (reference sequence). The ends were cut back, 1 base at V and 6 bases at J, with 9 bases in the middle. The CDR3 runs 13 residues. The CDR3 nucleotides are TGTGCCAGCAGCCAAGTATCCGGGGCTGAAGCTTTCTTT. This encodes CASSQVSGAEAFF. The full variable domain, its missing parts supplied by reference TRBV3-1 and TRBJ1-1, is DTAVSQTPKYLVTQMGNDKSIKCEQNLGHDTMYWYKQDSKKFLKIMFSYNNKELIINETVPNRFSPKSPDKAHLNLHINSLELGDSAVYFCASSQVSGAEAFFGQGTRLTVV.

The chain links TRBV29-1 to TRBJ2-6; D is perhaps TRBD1 (6 bases). Trimming cost V 8 bases and J 0 bases, with 17 bases left between them. Germline V CDR1 and CDR2: SQVTM, ANQGSEA. The CDR3 totals 16 residues. For the CDR3, the DNA is TGCAGCTTCTCGACAGGCTCCCCCTCTGGGGCCAACGTCCTGACTTTC. It yields the protein CSFSTGSPSGANVLTF.

V is TRBV6-5 and J is TRBJ2-3, with no clear D. This CDR3 has 14 residues. CDR1 is MNHEY and CDR2 is SVGAGI in the germline V gene. The V and J ends lost 4 bases and 6 bases respectively, with 14 bases between them. CDR3 DNA sequence: TGTGCCAGCAGTTCTCACCCCGCCGAGGATACGCAGTATTTT. Protein product: CASSSHPAEDTQYF.

The chain employs TRBV2 and TRBJ2-5, with D unresolved. CDR3 length: 14 amino acids. Germline CDR1 reads SNHLY; CDR2 reads FYNNEI. The V and J ends lost 0 bases and 2 bases respectively, with 7 bases between them. The CDR3 DNA sequence: TGTGCCAGCAGTGAAGCGCAGGTACAAGAGACCCAGTACTTC. Encoded protein: CASSEAQVQETQYF.

This clonotype was detected a few times. The chain has TRBV29-1 and TRBJ2-7; no clear D. Trimming took 4 bases from V and 7 from J, leaving 8 bases between them. Looked up from germline, CDR1 is SQVTM and CDR2 is ANQGSEA. The CDR3 totals 10 residues. The CDR3 bases are TGCAGCGTTGGGCAGGTGGAGCAGTACTTC. Translating it yields CSVGQVEQYF.

The chain has TRBV6-1 and TRBJ2-3, with D possibly being TRBD1 (6 bases). V was cut by 5 bases and J by 4 bases, with 13 bases left in between. The CDR3 is 14 amino acids. Germline V gene lookup returns CDR1 MNHNS and CDR2 SASEGT. As DNA, the CDR3 is TGTGCCAGCAGTCCACTAACAGGGCCAGATACGCAGTATTTT. It yields the protein CASSPLTGPDTQYF.

Turning to this clonotype: Its ends do not fully match the called genes, so a read error is possible. The J gene is TRBJ2-5, the V gene TRBV7-7; D is uncertain. Germline V gives CDR1 SSHAT, CDR2 FNYEAQ (reference sequence). This CDR3 region has 14 residues. The CDR3 sequence is CASSLGPTLETQYF. The CDR3 DNA follows: TGTGCTAGCAGCTTGGGCCCCACGCTGGAGACCCAGTACTTC.

This clonotype was observed a few times. The chain recombines TRBV29-1 with TRBJ2-7; 9 nucleotides match TRBD1. With V trimmed by 6 bases and J by 6 bases, 6 bases remained unmatched. Looked up from germline, CDR1 is SQVTM and CDR2 is ANQGSEA. The CDR3 has 12 residues. The CDR3 reads CSVLRTGAEQYF. Here the CDR3 DNA reads TGCAGCGTCCTTAGGACAGGGGCCGAGCAGTACTTC.

The rearrangement uses TRBV6-5 and TRBJ2-5; no definite D call. V was cut by 0 bases and J by 8 bases, with 13 bases left in between. Germline values: CDR1 MNHEY, CDR2 SVGAGI. The CDR3 runs to 14 residues. CDR3 sequence (DNA): TGTGCCAGCAGTTACTCGTACAGAGTGGGCACCCAGTACTTC. As protein: CASSYSYRVGTQYF.

This clonotype was counted between two and nine times. The rearrangement uses TRBV5-1 and TRBJ2-7; a possible D gene is TRBD1 (6 bases). V lost 0 bases and J 6 bases, leaving 13 bases between the germline ends. This CDR3 has 14 residues. Germline assignment: CDR1 SGHRS and CDR2 YFSETQ. CDR3 bases: TGCGCCAGCAGCTTGGTCCGGGACACCTTCGAGCAGTACTTC. This encodes CASSLVRDTFEQYF.